This T cell receptor (beta chain) was identified during a study of cytomegalovirus exposure and HLA in healthy donors. About this clone itself: The antigen is unknown.

CDR3 size: 14 residues. Germline CDR1 reads MDHEN; CDR2 reads SYDVKM. V lost 6 bases and J 2 bases, leaving 13 bases between the germline ends. Donors counted as nominally healthy when sampled, yet unrecorded immune exposures were likely. Overall study findings and caveats: Generally TCR sequences proved uncommon, though certain public TCRs appeared in numerous donors. Sequencing likely caused a cluster of highly shared sequence variants.

PCR was performed using 60 Vbeta and 13 Jbeta primers. Profiling relied on immunoSEQ multiplex PCR, and the TCRdb table lists in-frame clones only, not all of them. Recorded here are 140,000 to 150,000 clones; the top ten clones represent 1.5% to 2%. The source material was PBMCs. The sequence came from a woman aged 50 to 60 in good health and CMV-seronegative. The chain joins TRBV28 to TRBJ1-1; maybe TRBD1 (6 bases). The CDR3 nucleotides read TGTGCCAGCAGCGTTACGGACAGCAACACTGAAGCTTTCTTT. Its translation is CASSVTDSNTEAFF.